This T cell receptor (beta chain) was profiled in a study of post-analysis software for immune sequencing data. As for the study in general: Relapsing-remitting, secondary progressive and progressive-relapsing forms of multiple sclerosis all featured among disease courses.

Unique molecular identifiers featured in each of the TCR beta cDNA libraries. Starting from roughly 1 to 10 million T cells, the study yielded approximately 460,000 cDNA molecules. MiXCR was run by TCRdb on the PCR reads, yielding one entry per CDR3 protein. The table lists roughly 540,000 distinct CDR3 sequences, under 40% of them singletons, with 4.5% to 7.5% in the top ten. This clonotype appeared a few times. What it binds is not known. Study conclusions and caveats: Normalized Chao1 diversity was significantly reduced in patients versus controls.

This sequence originates from a girl under 18 with multiple sclerosis. Sequencing was carried out using blood.

The CDR3 protein is CATSDFKGQQETQYF. As DNA, the CDR3 is TGTGCCACCAGTGATTTTAAGGGCCAACAAGAGACCCAGTACTTC. The rearrangement uses TRBV24-1 and TRBJ2-5, with D unresolved. CDR1 is KGHDR and CDR2 is SFDVKD in the germline V gene. The CDR3 length is 15 residues. The V end was cut by 1 base, the J end by 2 bases, with 10 bases between.